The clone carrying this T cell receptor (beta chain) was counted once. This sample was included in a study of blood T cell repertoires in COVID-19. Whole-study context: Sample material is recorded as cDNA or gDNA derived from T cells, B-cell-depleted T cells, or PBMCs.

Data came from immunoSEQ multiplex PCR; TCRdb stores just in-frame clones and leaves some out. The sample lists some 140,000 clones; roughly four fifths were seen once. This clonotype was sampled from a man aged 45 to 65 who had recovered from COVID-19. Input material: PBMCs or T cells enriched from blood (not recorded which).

The CDR3 spells CATSVGGQGETETQYF. In DNA, the CDR3 is TGTGCCACCAGTGTAGGCGGACAGGGAGAGACGGAGACCCAGTACTTC. J is TRBJ2-5 and V is TRBV24-1; 8 bases map to TRBD1. Germline CDR1 KGHDR, CDR2 SFDVKD. J was trimmed by 5 bases and V by 5 bases; bases with no gene match: 12. This CDR3 has 16 amino acids.